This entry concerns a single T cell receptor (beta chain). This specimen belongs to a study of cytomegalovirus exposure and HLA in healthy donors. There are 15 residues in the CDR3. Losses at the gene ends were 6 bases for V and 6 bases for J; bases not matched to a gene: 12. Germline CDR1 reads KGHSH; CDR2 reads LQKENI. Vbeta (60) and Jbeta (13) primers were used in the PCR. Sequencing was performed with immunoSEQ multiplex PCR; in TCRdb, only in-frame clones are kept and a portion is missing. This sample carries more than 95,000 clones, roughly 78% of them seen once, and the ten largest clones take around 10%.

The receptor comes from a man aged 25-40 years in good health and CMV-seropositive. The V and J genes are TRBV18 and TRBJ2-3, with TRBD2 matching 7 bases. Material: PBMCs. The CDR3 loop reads CASSPRGVVGDTQYF. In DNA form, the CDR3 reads TGTGCCAGCTCGCCCCGGGGGGTCGTTGGGGATACGCAGTATTTT.